Detailed here is one T cell receptor (beta chain). This clone has only one observation. Its target antigen remains unknown. No per-base quality is available; no much larger clone lies one base away. These data originate in a study of T cell responses to AZD1222 COVID-19 vaccine (dated by TCRdb to the early 2020s). At the level of the whole study: TCR sequencing was performed for 230 to 250 trial participants, of whom around 210 were given two doses of AZD1222 and roughly 25 were given two doses of MenACWY control vaccine. Enrollment into the trials was organized by age into subgroups of 18-55, 56-69 and 70-plus years, and those subgroups contained roughly 140, 27 and 60 TCR-sequenced participants, respectively. General study outcomes and caveats: The 56-69-year group was small, and its depth increase did not reach significance, likely because of low power. Nearly half of unique spike-specific TCRs reportedly recognized epitopes outside regions mutated in the B.1.351 and B.1.1.7 variants. Conclusions about previously exposed vaccinees are limited, since just a handful of AZD1222 recipients were seropositive for SARS-CoV-2 at baseline. Participants were mostly white British, with more females than males. The authors suggested clonal diversity may have been underestimated. No day 14 peak-response samples were available, so repertoires were characterized only after the peak T cell response. CD4 TCRs associated with the vaccine covered the entire spike protein, and the dominant responses were in regions 160-218 and 743-854. A significant rise in spike-specific TCR breadth and depth was observed after two AZD1222 doses relative to day 0 and relative to MenACWY recipients.

Compared with germline, V lacks 4 bases and J lacks 0 bases; bases without a gene match: 7. Per the germline V gene, SGDLS is the CDR1 and YYNGEE is the CDR2. The CDR3, cysteine through phenylalanine, is 16 amino acids long. The retained sequence is limited to the CDR3, 48 bases, with the frame set at the first base. The CDR3 regions of human TCRbeta chains were analyzed by immunosequencing. Processing in the source paper ran as follows. TCRs in the repertoires were compared against a reference library of SARS-CoV-2-specific TCRs that had been generated with the MIRA antigen-specificity platform. Breadth was defined as the fraction of unique TCRs that were SARS-CoV-2-associated, and depth was defined as the fraction of total T cells that were SARS-CoV-2-associated. Using the MIRA data, each spike-specific TCR was mapped to the spike region that the TCR reacts to and placed in a CD4 or CD8 class. Log10-transformed breadth and depth values were compared by one-way ANOVA with Sidak's multiple comparisons tests. In TCRdb, the immuneACCESS table is reduced to in-frame sequences with V and J assigned. These tables do not hold every clone; where another copy was compared, an unresolved V gene accounts for under half, and the others remain unexplained. Clonal size and the V and J genes are those of that table, whereas D and trimming came from the DNA. This sample gives over 150,000 clones in total; roughly 90% of them show up just once. The ten most abundant clones make up around 3% of the sample.

Read against the paper, the sample's time point label means: about 28 days (+/-7) after the second vaccine dose. AZD1222 recipients whose second dose came at about 4 weeks and those whose second dose came at about 12 weeks were combined into one group, since spike-specific TCR depth and breadth did not differ between the two schedules. Samples from vaccinated people were obtained from the UK trials COV001 and COV002, which included a single-blind randomized controlled phase 2/3 trial of AZD1222 (ChAdOx1 nCoV-19) in healthy adults. For TCRbeta chain sequencing, PBMC samples were collected from trial participants at day 0 and at day 28 after the second dose.

The rearrangement combines TRBV9 with TRBJ2-1, with 7 bases in between that match TRBD2. This material consisted of peripheral blood, taken 28 days after the second AZD1222 dose. The TCR was taken from an adult who received the AZD1222 COVID-19 vaccine. The CDR3 region reads CASSTRDYSSYNEQFF. The sequence in DNA is TGTGCCAGCAGCACCCGGGACTATAGCTCCTACAATGAGCAGTTCTTC.